This note documents a single T cell receptor beta chain sequence. Its specificity is unknown. Genomic DNA templated the TCR beta VDJ and CDR3 profiling. TCRdb called the reads again in MiXCR, with one record for every CDR3 protein. This table has 400,000 to 450,000 distinct CDR3 sequences, 55% to 75% appearing once. Looked up from germline, CDR1 is DFQATT and CDR2 is SNEGSKA (reference sequence). Trimming pared 5 bases from V and 6 bases from J, leaving 20 bases between. The CDR3 runs to 15 residues. This specimen belongs to a study of CD8+CD57+ T cells in acquired aplastic anemia. Study context: The study obtained an average of around 3.4 ug of DNA from sorted CD4+ and CD8+ cells. Overall study results and limits: Patients shared some 30 CD8+ CDR3 sequences with controls.

Material: sorted CD4+, CD8+, or CD8+CD57+ T cells (not recorded which) from PBMCs. The chain couples TRBV20-1 to TRBJ1-5; D unresolved. This TCR was recovered from a human donor in good health, serving as a control. The CDR3 DNA reads TGCAGTGCTCCCCCTGGGAGGACCGGTGGTCAGCCCCAGCATTTT. Protein product: CSAPPGRTGGQPQHF.